The next 20 T cell receptor beta chains were all read from a single sample in a study of memory CD4+ T cells and cytomegalovirus serostatus. Single viable CD3+CD4+CD8-CD45RO+ cells were sorted as the memory CD4+ T cells. Produced via immunoSEQ multiplex PCR; TCRdb's table is partial and in-frame only. Of tens of thousands of clones listed, around 80% are singletons. The source material was memory CD4+ T cells from blood. The receptors were gathered from an adult in good health and CMV-seropositive.

To note about this clone: This CDR3 fails to terminate in the conserved phenylalanine or tryptophan, so it likely reflects a read error. This chain joins TRBV6-5 and TRBJ1-1; D call uncertain. The CDR3 spans 13 residues. Trimming left V 1 base short and J 1 base short, with 4 bases between. Germline V CDR1 and CDR2: MNHEY, SVGAGI. The CDR3 region has the DNA TGTGCCAGCAGTTACTTGGAGAACACTGAAGCTTTCCTT. Protein: CASSYLENTEAFL.

Written as DNA, the CDR3 is TGTGCCAGCAGTGTCGGACAGGGCCATCAGCCCCAGCATTTT. Its translation: CASSVGQGHQPQHF. This chain joins TRBV6-1 and TRBJ1-5, with TRBD1 matching over 8 bases. Looked up from germline, CDR1 is MNHNS and CDR2 is SASEGT. The trim removed 4 bases at V and 5 bases at J, leaving 4 bases unmatched. CDR3 length: 14 amino acids.

The chain uses TRBV2 and TRBJ2-2; 8 nucleotides align to TRBD2. CDR1 SNHLY and CDR2 FYNNEI come from the germline V gene. The CDR3 is 16 residues long. Trimming cost V 1 base and J 9 bases; bases outside gene matches: 10. CDR3 nucleotides: TGTGCCAGCAGTGAAGAGGGTCGGGGGGGCTTGAGGGAGCTGTTTTTT. The encoded protein is CASSEEGRGGLRELFF.

The chain combines TRBV11-1 with TRBJ1-2; D is perhaps TRBD1 (5 bases). This CDR3 has 14 residues. CDR1 and CDR2 (germline): SGHAT, FQDESV (reference sequence). V dropped 5 bases and J dropped 7 bases, with 17 bases sitting between them. The CDR3 nucleotides read TGTGCCAGCAGCCGATTATCAGGGTCCCGTGGCTACACCTTC. This translates into CASSRLSGSRGYTF.

V is TRBV5-6 and J is TRBJ2-5; TRBD2 is a possible D gene (6 bases). The V end lost 0 bases, the J end lost 5 bases, and 14 bases lay between the germline ends. The CDR3 spans 15 residues. The germline V gene has CDR1 SGHDT and CDR2 YYEEEE. CDR3 loop: CASSLGVTRRETQYF. As DNA, the CDR3 is TGTGCCAGCAGCTTGGGGGTGACTAGGAGGGAGACCCAGTACTTC.

The table lists this clone with a count of one. The V and J genes are TRBV4-2 and TRBJ1-6, with D perhaps matching TRBD1 (5 bases). The ends were cut back, 0 bases at V and 7 bases at J, with 10 bases in the middle. The CDR3 is 15 amino acids. Per germline, CDR1 LGHNA and CDR2 YNFKEQ. CDR3 amino acids: CASSQDIGANSPLHF. CDR3 in DNA: TGTGCCAGCAGCCAAGATATTGGGGCAAATTCACCCCTCCACTTT.

The chain links TRBV11-3 to TRBJ2-2; 7 bases map to TRBD1. The CDR3 sequence is 15 residues long. Germline CDR1 SGHNT, CDR2 YENEEA. V lost 1 base to trimming and J lost 4 bases; unmatched junction nucleotides: 3. In nucleotides, the CDR3 is TGTGCCAGCAGCTTAGCTACAGGGGCCACCGGGGAGCTGTTTTTT. Translated, it gives CASSLATGATGELFF.

V and J are TRBV28 and TRBJ2-4; TRBD1 or TRBD2 may be the D gene (5 bases each). Germline loops: CDR1 MDHEN, CDR2 SYDVKM. The ends were cut back, 1 base at V and 2 bases at J, with 9 bases in the middle. This CDR3 has 15 residues. The CDR3, as DNA: TGTGCCAGCAGTTTATACGGGGCTACCAAAAACATTCAGTACTTC. It yields the protein CASSLYGATKNIQYF.

The chain employs TRBV19 and TRBJ1-2; weak D call: TRBD1 (5 bases). CDR1 is LNHDA, CDR2 SQIVND, per germline (reference sequence). CDR3 length: 12 amino acids. The V gene lost 6 bases and the J gene lost 4 bases, with 9 bases spanning the gap. CDR3: CASRAGTYGYTF. The CDR3 bases are TGTGCCAGTAGAGCCGGGACCTATGGCTACACCTTC.

Written as DNA, the CDR3 is TGCGCCAGCAGCTTGGGCGGGAGATATGGGGCCAACGTCCTGACTTTC. Its translation: CASSLGGRYGANVLTF. The chain combines TRBV5-1 with TRBJ2-6, with 7 bases that match TRBD2. From germline, CDR1 is SGHRS and CDR2 YFSETQ. Losses at the gene ends were 0 bases for V and 3 bases for J; bases not matched to a gene: 3. The CDR3 covers 16 residues.

This chain connects TRBV5-4 to TRBJ1-5; the D is unclear. Germline-derived CDR1 and CDR2 are SGHNT and YYREEE (reference sequence). This CDR3 has 16 residues. Trimming pared 0 bases from V and 1 base from J, leaving 11 bases between. CDR3 region: CASSLAPGESNQPQHF. The CDR3 DNA follows: TGTGCCAGCAGCTTGGCCCCCGGTGAGAGCAATCAGCCCCAGCATTTT.

V is TRBV15 and J is TRBJ1-4; weak D call: TRBD1 (5 bases). The CDR3 sequence is 15 residues long. Trimming pared 1 base from V and 4 bases from J, leaving 10 bases between. Germline values: CDR1 LNHNV, CDR2 YYDKDF (reference sequence). The CDR3 bases are TGTGCCACCAGCAGAGCCGGACAAGTTAATGAAAAACTGTTTTTT. Translated: CATSRAGQVNEKLFF.

Here the CDR3 reads CASSPGLRGRRMNTEAFF. The CDR3 DNA reads TGTGCCAGCAGCCCGGGCCTCAGGGGGCGCAGGATGAACACTGAAGCTTTCTTT. The V and J genes are TRBV9 and TRBJ1-1; 8 bases match TRBD1. Germline lookup yields CDR1 SGDLS and CDR2 YYNGEE. After removal of 4 bases from V and 0 bases from J, the junction contained 14 bases not matched to a gene. This CDR3 comprises 18 residues.

In its sample, this clone was seen a few times. V gene TRBV9 combines with J gene TRBJ2-1, with D perhaps matching TRBD2 (7 bases). Between the trimmed V and J ends, which lost 0 bases and 7 bases, there was a span of 17 bases. This CDR3 contains 16 residues. Germline CDR1 and CDR2: SGDLS and YYNGEE. The CDR3: CASSVGGGGAYNEQFF. The CDR3 DNA reads TGTGCCAGCAGCGTAGGTGGGGGGGGCGCTTATAATGAGCAGTTCTTC. Full variable domain (rest looked up from reference TRBV9 and TRBJ2-1): DSGVTQTPKHLITATGQRVTLRCSPRSGDLSVYWYQQSLDQGLQFLIQYYNGEERAKGNILERFSAQQFPDLHSELNLSSLELGDSALYFCASSVGGGGAYNEQFFGPGTRLTVL.

This chain joins TRBV5-6 and TRBJ1-1, with 12 bases that match TRBD1. Trimming at V came to 5 bases and at J to 0 bases, leaving 5 bases not matched to a gene. The germline V gene encodes CDR1 SGHDT and CDR2 YYEEEE. The CDR3 covers 16 residues. CDR3 protein: CASSHGTGGLNTEAFF. The CDR3 DNA reads TGTGCCAGCAGTCACGGGACAGGGGGCCTGAACACTGAAGCTTTCTTT.

This clone appeared a single time. The genes are TRBV4-1 and TRBJ1-1; D is unclear. Germline V gives CDR1 MGHRA, CDR2 YSYEKL. This CDR3 has 16 residues. Trimming removed 5 bases at V and 1 base at J, with 17 bases between. The CDR3 nucleotides read TGCGCCAGCAGCTCTTGGGAAAGATCTACGAACACTGAAGCTTTCTTT. Protein: CASSSWERSTNTEAFF.

The V gene is TRBV11-2, the J gene TRBJ2-2; D is ambiguous. Germline V gene data show CDR1 as SGHAT and CDR2 as FQNNGV. Trimming stripped 1 base from V and 4 bases from J, with 4 bases between. The CDR3 extends over 13 amino acids. CDR3 bases: TGTGCCAGCAGCTTAGTGCTCACCGGGGAGCTGTTTTTT. Protein: CASSLVLTGELFF.

The chain joins TRBV6-1 to TRBJ2-2, with unresolved D. CDR3 length equals 15 residues. Trimming cost V 6 bases and J 4 bases, with 15 bases left between them. Germline V gene lookup returns CDR1 MNHNS and CDR2 SASEGT. CDR3 DNA sequence: TGTGCCAGCAGACTAAACTCGGCTCTCACCGGGGAGCTGTTTTTT. Amino acids: CASRLNSALTGELFF.

CDR3 loop: CASSSRGGTGELFF. In nucleotides, the CDR3 is TGTGCCAGCAGCTCGAGGGGGGGCACCGGGGAGCTGTTTTTT. This chain connects TRBV9 to TRBJ2-2; tentatively, D is TRBD2 (7 bases). This CDR3 comprises 14 residues. Trimming removed 4 bases at V and 4 bases at J, with 11 bases between. Per germline, CDR1 SGDLS and CDR2 YYNGEE.

The V and J genes are TRBV19 and TRBJ2-6, with TRBD1 matching over 10 bases. This CDR3 comprises 20 residues. CDR1 LNHDA and CDR2 SQIVND come from the germline V gene (reference sequence). V lost 3 bases, J lost 0 bases, and 11 bases stayed unmatched. CDR3 in DNA: TGTGCCAGTAGTATTCTCAGACCGGGACAGGGGTCCTCTGGGGCCAACGTCCTGACTTTC. Amino acids: CASSILRPGQGSSGANVLTF.